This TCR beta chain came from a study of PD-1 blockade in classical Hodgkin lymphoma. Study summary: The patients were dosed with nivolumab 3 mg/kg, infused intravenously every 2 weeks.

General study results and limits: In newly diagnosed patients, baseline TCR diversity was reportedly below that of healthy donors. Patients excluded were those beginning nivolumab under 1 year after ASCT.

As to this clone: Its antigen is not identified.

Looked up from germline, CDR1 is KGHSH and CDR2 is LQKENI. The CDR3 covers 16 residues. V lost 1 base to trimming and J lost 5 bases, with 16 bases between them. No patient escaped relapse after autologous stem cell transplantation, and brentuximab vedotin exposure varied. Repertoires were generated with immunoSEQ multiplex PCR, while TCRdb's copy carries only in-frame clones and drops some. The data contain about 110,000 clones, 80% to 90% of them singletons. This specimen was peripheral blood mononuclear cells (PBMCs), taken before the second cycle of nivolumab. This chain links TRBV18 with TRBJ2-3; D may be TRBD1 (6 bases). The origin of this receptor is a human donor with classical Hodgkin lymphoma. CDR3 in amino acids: CASSPRQGGVVDTQYF. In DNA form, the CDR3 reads TGTGCCAGCTCACCACGTCAAGGGGGAGTTGTAGATACGCAGTATTTT.